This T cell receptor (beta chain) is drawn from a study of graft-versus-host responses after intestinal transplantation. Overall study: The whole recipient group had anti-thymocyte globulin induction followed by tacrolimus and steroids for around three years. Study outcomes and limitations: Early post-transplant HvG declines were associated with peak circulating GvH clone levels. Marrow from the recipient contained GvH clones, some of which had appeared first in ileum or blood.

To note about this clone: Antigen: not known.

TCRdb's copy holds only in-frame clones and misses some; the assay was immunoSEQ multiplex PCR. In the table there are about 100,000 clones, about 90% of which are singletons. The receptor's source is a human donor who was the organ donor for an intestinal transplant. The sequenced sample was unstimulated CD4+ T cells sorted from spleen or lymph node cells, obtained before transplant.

CDR3 region: CAWSVQAGDGYTF. CDR3 bases: TGTGCCTGGAGTGTACAGGCAGGGGATGGCTACACCTTC. J is TRBJ1-2 and V is TRBV30; TRBD1 is a possible D gene (6 bases). This CDR3 has 13 residues. Per germline, CDR1 GTSNPN and CDR2 SVGIG (reference sequence). Trimming stripped 0 bases from V and 6 bases from J, with 11 bases between.